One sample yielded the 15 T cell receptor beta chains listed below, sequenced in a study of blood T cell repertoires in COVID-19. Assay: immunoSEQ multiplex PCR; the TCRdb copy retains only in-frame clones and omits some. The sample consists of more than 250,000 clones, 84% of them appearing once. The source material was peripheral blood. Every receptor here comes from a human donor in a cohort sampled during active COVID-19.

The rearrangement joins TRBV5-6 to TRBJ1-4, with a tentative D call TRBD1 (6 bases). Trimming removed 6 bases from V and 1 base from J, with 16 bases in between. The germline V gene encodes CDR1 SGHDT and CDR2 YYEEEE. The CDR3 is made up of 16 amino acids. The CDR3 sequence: CASTRQGSGTNEKLFF. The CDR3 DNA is TGTGCCAGCACGCGGCAGGGGAGTGGAACTAATGAAAAACTGTTTTTT.

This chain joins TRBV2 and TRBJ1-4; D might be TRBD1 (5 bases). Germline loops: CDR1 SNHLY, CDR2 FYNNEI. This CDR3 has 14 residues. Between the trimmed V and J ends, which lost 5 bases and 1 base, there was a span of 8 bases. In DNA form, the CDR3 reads TGTGCCAGCAGTAACAGGAAAACTAATGAAAAACTGTTTTTT. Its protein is CASSNRKTNEKLFF.

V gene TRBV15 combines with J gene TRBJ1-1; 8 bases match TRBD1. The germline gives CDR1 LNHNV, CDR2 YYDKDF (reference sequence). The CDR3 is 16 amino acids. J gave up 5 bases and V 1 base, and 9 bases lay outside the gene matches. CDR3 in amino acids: CATSRAVSGGYTEAFF. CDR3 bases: TGTGCCACCAGCAGAGCCGTGTCAGGGGGCTATACTGAAGCTTTCTTT. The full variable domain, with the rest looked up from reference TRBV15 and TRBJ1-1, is DAMVIQNPRYQVTQFGKPVTLSCSQTLNHNVMYWYQQKSSQAPKLLFHYYDKDFNNEADTPDNFQSRRPNTSFCFLDIRSPGLGDTAMYLCATSRAVSGGYTEAFFGQGTRLTVV.

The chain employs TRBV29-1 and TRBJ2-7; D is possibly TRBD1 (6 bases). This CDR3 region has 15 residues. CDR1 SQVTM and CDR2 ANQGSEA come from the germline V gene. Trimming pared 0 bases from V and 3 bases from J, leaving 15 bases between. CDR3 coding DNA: TGCAGCGTTGAAGAGGGCAGGGGAAATCTCTACGAGCAGTACTTC. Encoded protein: CSVEEGRGNLYEQYF.

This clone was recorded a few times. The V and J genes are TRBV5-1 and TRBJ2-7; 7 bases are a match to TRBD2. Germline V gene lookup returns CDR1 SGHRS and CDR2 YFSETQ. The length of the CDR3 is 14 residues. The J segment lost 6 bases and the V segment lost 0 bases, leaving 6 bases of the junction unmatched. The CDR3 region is CASSLAVGGFEQYF. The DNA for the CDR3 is TGCGCCAGCAGCTTGGCCGTGGGAGGGTTCGAGCAGTACTTC.

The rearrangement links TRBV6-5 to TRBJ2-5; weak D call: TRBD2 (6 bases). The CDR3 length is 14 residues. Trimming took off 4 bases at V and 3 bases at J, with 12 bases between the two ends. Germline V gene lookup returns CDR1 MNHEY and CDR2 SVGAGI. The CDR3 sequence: CASSSGGGEETQYF. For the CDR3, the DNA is TGTGCCAGCAGTTCAGGAGGAGGGGAAGAGACCCAGTACTTC.

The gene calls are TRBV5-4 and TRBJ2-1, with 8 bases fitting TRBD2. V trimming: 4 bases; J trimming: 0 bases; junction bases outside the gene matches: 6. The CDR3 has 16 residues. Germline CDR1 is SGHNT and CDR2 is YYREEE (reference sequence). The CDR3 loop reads CASSRERGHSYNEQFF. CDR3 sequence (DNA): TGTGCCAGCAGCCGGGAGCGGGGGCACTCCTACAATGAGCAGTTCTTC.

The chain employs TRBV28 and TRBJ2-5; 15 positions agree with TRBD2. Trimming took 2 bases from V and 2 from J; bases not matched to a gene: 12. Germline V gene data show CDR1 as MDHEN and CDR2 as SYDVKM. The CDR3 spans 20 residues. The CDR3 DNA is TGTGCCAGCAGTTTACGTCTCCCGGGACTAGCGGGGGGTCGACAAGAGACCCAGTACTTC. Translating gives CASSLRLPGLAGGRQETQYF.

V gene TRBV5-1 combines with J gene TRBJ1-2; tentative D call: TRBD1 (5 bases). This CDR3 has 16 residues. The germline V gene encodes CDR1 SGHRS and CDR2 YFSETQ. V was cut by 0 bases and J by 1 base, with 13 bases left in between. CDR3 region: CASSLAGPGINYGYTF. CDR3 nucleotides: TGCGCCAGCAGCTTGGCCGGCCCAGGGATTAACTATGGCTACACCTTC.

CDR3 residues: CASSLTGQQETQYF. In DNA, the CDR3 is TGCGCCAGCAGCTTGACTGGACAGCAAGAGACCCAGTACTTC. This sequence joins TRBV5-1 and TRBJ2-5, with D maybe TRBD1 (6 bases). Trimming removed 1 base at V and 2 bases at J, with 9 bases between. Germline CDR1 and CDR2: SGHRS and YFSETQ. The CDR3 is 14 residues long.

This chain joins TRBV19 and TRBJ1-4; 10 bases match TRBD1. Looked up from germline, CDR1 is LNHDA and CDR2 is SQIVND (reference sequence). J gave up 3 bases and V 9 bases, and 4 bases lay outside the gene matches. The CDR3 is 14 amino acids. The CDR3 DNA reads TGTGCCAGCAGGGACAGGGGTGCTAATGAAAAACTGTTTTTT. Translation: CASRDRGANEKLFF.

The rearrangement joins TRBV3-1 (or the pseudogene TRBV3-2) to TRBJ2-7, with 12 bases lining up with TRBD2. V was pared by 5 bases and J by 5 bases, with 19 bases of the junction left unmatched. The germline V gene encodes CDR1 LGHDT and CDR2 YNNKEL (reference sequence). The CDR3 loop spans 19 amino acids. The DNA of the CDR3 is TGTGCCAGCAGCGGACTAGCGGGATTAGAAGGCCGTTGGGAGAACGAGCAGTACTTC. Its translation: CASSGLAGLEGRWENEQYF.

The CDR3: CASSQEGTGLSYEQYF. The CDR3 DNA sequence: TGCGCCAGCAGCCAAGAAGGGACAGGGTTATCCTACGAGCAGTACTTC. The chain uses TRBV4-1 and TRBJ2-7; 9 positions agree with TRBD1. This CDR3 is built from 16 residues. In germline, CDR1 is MGHRA, CDR2 YSYEKL. J lost 1 base, V lost 0 bases, and 4 bases had no gene match.

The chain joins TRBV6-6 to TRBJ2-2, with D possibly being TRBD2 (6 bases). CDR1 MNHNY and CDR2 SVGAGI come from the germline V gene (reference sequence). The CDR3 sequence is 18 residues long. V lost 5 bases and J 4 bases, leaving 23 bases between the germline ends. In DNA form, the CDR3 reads TGTGCCAGCAGTCCTAGTTTCGGGGGACCGCGGGGCACCGGGGAGCTGTTTTTT. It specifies CASSPSFGGPRGTGELFF.

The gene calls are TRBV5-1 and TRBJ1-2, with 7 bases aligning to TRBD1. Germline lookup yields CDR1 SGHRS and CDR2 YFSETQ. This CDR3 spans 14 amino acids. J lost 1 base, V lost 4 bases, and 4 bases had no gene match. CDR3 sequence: CASSPNRGNYGYTF. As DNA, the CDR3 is TGCGCCAGCAGCCCCAACAGGGGTAACTATGGCTACACCTTC.